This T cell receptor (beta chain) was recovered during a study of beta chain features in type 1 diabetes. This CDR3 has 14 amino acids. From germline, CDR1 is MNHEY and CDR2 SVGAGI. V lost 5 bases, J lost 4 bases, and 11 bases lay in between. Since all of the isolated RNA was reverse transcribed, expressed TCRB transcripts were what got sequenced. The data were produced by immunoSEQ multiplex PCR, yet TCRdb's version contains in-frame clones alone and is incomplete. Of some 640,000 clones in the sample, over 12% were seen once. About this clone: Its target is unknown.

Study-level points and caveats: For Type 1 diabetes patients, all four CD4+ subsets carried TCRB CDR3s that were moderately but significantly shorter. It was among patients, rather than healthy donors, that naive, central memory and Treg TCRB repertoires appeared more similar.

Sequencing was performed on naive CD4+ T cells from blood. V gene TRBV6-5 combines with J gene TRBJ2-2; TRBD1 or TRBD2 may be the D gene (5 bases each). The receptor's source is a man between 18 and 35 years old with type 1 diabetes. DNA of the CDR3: TGTGCCAGCAGTAGGAACGGGGCCACCGGGGAGCTGTTTTTT. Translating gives CASSRNGATGELFF.